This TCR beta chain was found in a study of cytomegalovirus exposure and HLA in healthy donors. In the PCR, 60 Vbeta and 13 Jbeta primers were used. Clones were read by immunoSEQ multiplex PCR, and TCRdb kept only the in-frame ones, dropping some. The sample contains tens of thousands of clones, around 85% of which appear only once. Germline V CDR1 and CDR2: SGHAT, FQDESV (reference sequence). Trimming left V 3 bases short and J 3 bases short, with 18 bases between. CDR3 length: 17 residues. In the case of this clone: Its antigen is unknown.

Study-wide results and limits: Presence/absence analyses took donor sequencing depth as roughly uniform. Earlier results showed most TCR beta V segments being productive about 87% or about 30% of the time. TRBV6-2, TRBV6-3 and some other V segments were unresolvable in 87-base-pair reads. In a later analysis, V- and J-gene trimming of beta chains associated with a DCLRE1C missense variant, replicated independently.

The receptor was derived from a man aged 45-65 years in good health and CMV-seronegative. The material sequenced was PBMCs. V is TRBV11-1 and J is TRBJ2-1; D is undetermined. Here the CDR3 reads CASSFQIRQEFYNEQFF. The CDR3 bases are TGTGCCAGCAGCTTTCAAATTCGCCAGGAATTCTACAATGAGCAGTTCTTC. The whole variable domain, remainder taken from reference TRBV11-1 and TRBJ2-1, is EAEVAQSPRYKITEKSQAVAFWCDPISGHATLYWYRQILGQGPELLVQFQDESVVDDSQLPKDRFSAERLKGVDSTLKIQPAELGDSAMYLCASSFQIRQEFYNEQFFGPGTRLTVL.